One and the same sample provided the 30 T cell receptor beta chains below, sequenced in a study of prognosis after radiotherapy for stage I lung cancer. From genomic DNA, TCR beta CDR3 was amplified by two-round multiplex PCR. Primers specific to each TRBV and TRBJ gene drove first-round PCR. Using its own MiXCR run on the multiplex PCR reads, TCRdb lists one record per CDR3 protein. The table lists under 75,000 distinct CDR3 sequences, less than 30% of them singletons, with roughly 7.5% in the top ten. This sample comprised PBMCs, obtained before or after stereotactic body radiation therapy (not recorded which). These TCRs come from a donor aged 50 or older with non-small cell lung cancer.

Concerning this clonotype: This may arise from a read error, as a much more abundant clone is one base away. The V gene is TRBV20-1, the J gene TRBJ1-1; D may be TRBD1 (5 bases). CDR1 and CDR2 from the germline V gene are DFQATT and SNEGSKA (reference sequence). The CDR3 is 13 residues long. The chain's CDR3 is CSALTGKMTEDFF. The DNA for the CDR3 is TGCAGTGCCCTAACAGGAAAGATGACTGAAGATTTCTTT.

This clonotype was seen a handful of times. Given a far larger clone just one base away, this is likely a sequencing read error. The V and J genes are TRBV6-5 and TRBJ1-2, with D perhaps TRBD1 (5 bases). This CDR3 contains 17 residues. V lost 5 bases, J lost 3 bases, and 22 bases lay in between. Germline values: CDR1 MNHEY, CDR2 SVGAGI. The DNA of the CDR3 is TGTGCCAGCAGTCCAAGAATAGGGACGGACACTTACTATGGCTACACCTTC. Translated, it gives CASSPRIGTDTYYGYTF.

With respect to this clonotype: Mismatch with germline at one junction end may stem from a read error. The chain recombines TRBV12-3 or TRBV12-4 with TRBJ2-7, with D hard to call. The CDR3 extends over 14 amino acids. CDR3 DNA sequence: TGTGCCAGCAGTCTCAGAACGGCCTACTACGAGAAGTACTTC. It codes for CASSLRTAYYEKYF.

This clonotype has ten or more counts. The V call is TRBV2, the J call TRBJ1-1, with unresolved D. CDR1 SNHLY and CDR2 FYNNEI come from the germline V gene. The V end was cut by 5 bases, the J end by 3 bases, with 7 bases between. This CDR3 is built from 12 residues. In DNA, the CDR3 is TGTGCCAGCAGTCGCCGGGACACTGAAGCTTTCTTT. Residues: CASSRRDTEAFF.

This clonotype was seen at least ten times. The genes are TRBV19 and TRBJ2-2; the match to TRBD1 covers 10 bases. V shed 6 bases and J 4 bases; nucleotides not matched to a gene: 2. The CDR3 contains 14 residues. Germline lookup yields CDR1 LNHDA and CDR2 SQIVND (reference sequence). The CDR3 bases are TGTGCCAGTAGGGGGACAGGGGCCACCGGGGAGCTGTTTTTT. This codes for CASRGTGATGELFF.

Turning to this clonotype: A clone one base away is much larger, so this may be a read error. The gene calls are TRBV5-4 and TRBJ2-3; 8 bases are shared with TRBD1. The trim removed 4 bases at V and 4 bases at J, leaving 5 bases unmatched. The CDR3 has 14 amino acids. From germline, CDR1 is SGHNT and CDR2 YYREEE (reference sequence). The CDR3 here is CASSKKTGADTQYF. The CDR3 DNA sequence: TGTGCCAGCAGCAAAAAGACAGGGGCAGATACGCAGTATTTT.

This clonotype has ten or more counts. V usage is TRBV27 and J usage is TRBJ2-7; TRBD2 matches 9 bases. The CDR3 has 13 residues. J gave up 7 bases and V 5 bases, and 6 bases lay outside the gene matches. Germline V lookup: CDR1 MNHEY, CDR2 SMNVEV (reference sequence). In DNA, the CDR3 is TGTGCCAGCAGTAGCTGGAGCGGGGGGGAGCAGTACTTC. This encodes CASSSWSGGEQYF.

This clonotype was seen ten or more times. The J gene is TRBJ1-4, the V gene TRBV6-5, with D uncertain. V was shortened by 2 bases and J by 8 bases, with 18 bases between the two germline ends. The CDR3 loop spans 16 amino acids. In germline, CDR1 is MNHEY, CDR2 SVGAGI. The chain's CDR3 is CASSYIPAEGEEKLFF. The CDR3 nucleotides are TGTGCCAGCAGTTACATACCTGCGGAAGGAGAGGAAAAACTGTTTTTT.

This clonotype was detected many times. The chain couples TRBV5-1 to TRBJ2-2; 11 bases map to TRBD2. The trim removed 0 bases at V and 4 bases at J, leaving 8 bases unmatched. The CDR3 sequence is 18 residues long. Per the germline V gene, CDR1 is SGHRS and CDR2 is YFSETQ. The DNA of the CDR3 is TGCGCCAGCAGCTTGGGGTTACTAGCGGGGGACCTCACCGGGGAGCTGTTTTTT. The encoded protein is CASSLGLLAGDLTGELFF. The variable domain in full, with the rest retrieved from reference TRBV5-1 and TRBJ2-2, is KAGVTQTPRYLIKTRGQQVTLSCSPISGHRSVSWYQQTPGQGLQFLFEYFSETQRNKGNFPGRFSGRQFSNSRSEMNVSTLELGDSALYLCASSLGLLAGDLTGELFFGEGSRLTVL.

This clonotype was recorded only once. This likely stems from a read error, as it lies one base from a far larger clone. V gene TRBV6-2 or TRBV6-3 combines with J gene TRBJ2-4; D is possibly TRBD2 (6 bases). The CDR3 has 15 amino acids. Germline V gene lookup returns CDR1 MNHEY and CDR2 SVGEGT. The CDR3 reads CVSSLEGTAKNIQYF. CDR3 in DNA: TGTGTCAGCAGTTTGGAGGGGACGGCCAAAAACATTCAGTACTTC.

To note about this clonotype: It is likely a read error: a sequence one base away is far more abundant. The chain combines TRBV27 with TRBJ1-6; 9 bases map to TRBD1. The CDR3 covers 16 residues. V was pared by 8 bases and J by 7 bases, with 12 bases of the junction left unmatched. Germline-derived CDR1 and CDR2 are MNHEY and SMNVEV (reference sequence). The CDR3 region is CASGPRTGVGNSPLHF. The CDR3 nucleotides are TGTGCCAGCGGACCCAGGACAGGGGTGGGAAATTCACCCCTCCACTTT.

The chain couples TRBV15 to TRBJ2-2; 12 bases agree with TRBD2. The CDR3 is made up of 17 amino acids. The V gene end was trimmed by 1 base and the J gene end by 8 bases; junction bases not matched to a gene: 8. Germline CDR1 reads LNHNV; CDR2 reads YYDKDF (reference sequence). The CDR3 nucleotides are TGTGCCACCAGCAGAGGGGGACTAGCGGGTGGGCAGGGGGAGCTGTTTTTT. It specifies CATSRGGLAGGQGELFF.

This clonotype came up many times. This chain joins TRBV18 and TRBJ1-1; D gene uncertain. This CDR3 region has 13 residues. V lost 6 bases, J lost 0 bases, and 8 bases lay in between. Germline loops: CDR1 KGHSH, CDR2 LQKENI. This CDR3 reads CASSPKLNTEAFF. The CDR3, as DNA: TGTGCCAGCTCTCCTAAGTTGAACACTGAAGCTTTCTTT.

This clonotype showed up many times. The chain combines TRBV18 with TRBJ2-1; perhaps TRBD2 as D (6 bases). V lost 3 bases to trimming and J lost 6 bases, with 9 bases between them. The CDR3 sequence is 13 residues long. CDR1 and CDR2 from the germline V gene are KGHSH and LQKENI. The CDR3 nucleotides read TGTGCCAGCTCACCCGGGGAGGCCAATGAGCAGTTCTTC. Protein: CASSPGEANEQFF.

This clonotype was counted many times. This chain links TRBV6-2 or TRBV6-3 with TRBJ1-5; TRBD1 might be the D (5 bases). The CDR3 is 14 residues long. Between the trimmed V and J ends, which lost 6 bases and 1 base, there was a span of 10 bases. From germline, CDR1 is MNHEY and CDR2 SVGEGT. The CDR3 reads CASRRGGSNQPQHF. DNA of the CDR3: TGTGCCAGCAGAAGGGGAGGGAGCAATCAGCCCCAGCATTTT.

Remarks on this clonotype: A far larger clone is one base from this, pointing to a likely read error. The chain is built from TRBV6-1 and TRBJ1-6; D unclear. This CDR3 region has 12 residues. The V end was cut by 11 bases, the J end by 7 bases, with 12 bases between. Germline CDR1 reads MNHNS; CDR2 reads SASEGT. CDR3 residues: CAGTLGNSPLHF. The CDR3 nucleotides are TGTGCCGGCACCCTGGGGAATTCACCCCTCCACTTT.

To note about this clonotype: One end of the junction varies from germline; a read error may be responsible. The chain recombines TRBV6-1 with TRBJ2-6; TRBD2 is a possible D gene (7 bases). Germline loops: CDR1 MNHNS, CDR2 SASEGT. This CDR3 is built from 17 residues. The CDR3 DNA reads TGTGCCGGCAGTCGACTATCGGGGGGCCGGGGGGCCAACGTCCTGACTTTC. It yields the protein CAGSRLSGGRGANVLTF.

This chain uses TRBV6-5 with TRBJ2-2, with 8 bases matching TRBD1. The length of the CDR3 is 16 residues. After removal of 4 bases from V and 6 bases from J, the junction contained 10 bases not matched to a gene. CDR1 and CDR2 from the germline V gene are MNHEY and SVGAGI. The chain's CDR3 is CASSSGQGAAAGELFF. CDR3 in DNA: TGTGCCAGCAGTTCCGGACAGGGTGCGGCAGCCGGGGAGCTGTTTTTT.

Points on this clonotype: This may stem from a read error, because a much larger clone lies one nucleotide away. This chain uses TRBV7-9 with TRBJ2-1; D is undetermined. Per germline, CDR1 SEHNR and CDR2 FQNEAQ (reference sequence). The CDR3 consists of 17 residues. The ends were cut back, 2 bases at V and 1 base at J, with 15 bases in the middle. CDR3 residues: CASSLHAGRRSYNEQFF. The CDR3 coding sequence is TGTGCCAGCAGCTTACACGCAGGCCGAAGATCCTACAATGAGCAGTTCTTC.

This clonotype has just a few counts. A much larger clone differs by one base, so this may be a read error. V and J are TRBV10-3 and TRBJ2-3; 16 bases are a match to TRBD2. This CDR3 spans 16 amino acids. The V gene's germline CDR1 is ENHRY and CDR2 SYGVKD. Germline trimming cut 7 bases from V and 5 bases from J; bases unmatched to any gene: 6. CDR3 protein: CAITPGTSGREDTQYF. CDR3 nucleotides: TGTGCCATCACCCCTGGGACTAGCGGGAGGGAAGATACGCAGTATTTT.

This clonotype was detected many times. The V call is TRBV19, the J call TRBJ2-1; D is ambiguous. V dropped 1 base and J dropped 5 bases, with 12 bases sitting between them. The CDR3 is 15 amino acids. Germline loops: CDR1 LNHDA, CDR2 SQIVND (reference sequence). In DNA, the CDR3 is TGTGCCAGTAGTATAGCGACGGTATGGAACAATGAGCAGTTCTTC. Protein product: CASSIATVWNNEQFF.

This clonotype was picked up many times. This chain joins TRBV20-1 and TRBJ1-2; a possible D gene is TRBD1 (5 bases). V was pared by 5 bases and J by 4 bases, with 17 bases between. Germline V lookup: CDR1 DFQATT, CDR2 SNEGSKA (reference sequence). This CDR3 region has 14 residues. CDR3 in amino acids: CSAEPTVRTYGYTF. DNA for the CDR3: TGCAGTGCTGAACCGACAGTTAGGACCTATGGCTACACCTTC.

J is TRBJ2-3 and V is TRBV5-5; TRBD2 matches 9 bases. Germline V gene data show CDR1 as SGHKS and CDR2 as YYEKEE (reference sequence). The junction had 11 bases not matched to a gene; V was cut back by 5 bases and J by 4 bases. The CDR3 loop spans 16 amino acids. The CDR3 loop reads CASRVRGGVIADTQYF. In DNA form, the CDR3 reads TGTGCCAGCAGGGTCCGCGGGGGGGTTATCGCAGATACGCAGTATTTT.

Worth noting for this clonotype: A far larger clone is a single base away, which makes a read error likely. The chain is built from TRBV6-4 and TRBJ2-7, with a possible D match to TRBD2 (6 bases). The CDR3 contains 16 residues. Germline assignment: CDR1 MRHNA and CDR2 SNTAGT. Written as DNA, the CDR3 is TGTGCCAGCAGTTACTCGATGGCGGGGTTATCTCCCGAGCAGTACTTC. Protein: CASSYSMAGLSPEQYF.

About this clonotype: With a much larger clone just one base away, this may be a read error. This chain joins TRBV15 and TRBJ2-4, with no clear D. The CDR3 has 13 amino acids. The germline gives CDR1 LNHNV, CDR2 YYDKDF (reference sequence). CDR3 amino acids: CATSRDVVGIKYF. The CDR3 bases are TGTGCCACCAGCAGAGATGTGGTTGGCATTAAGTACTTC.

This clonotype has ten or more counts. The chain carries TRBV30 and TRBJ2-5, with 10 positions matching TRBD2. Losses at the gene ends were 3 bases for V and 4 bases for J; bases not matched to a gene: 8. The CDR3 loop spans 15 amino acids. CDR1 and CDR2 from the germline V gene are GTSNPN and SVGIG (reference sequence). The CDR3 protein is CAWRTGTSVSETQYF. The CDR3 DNA sequence: TGTGCCTGGAGGACGGGGACTAGCGTGTCAGAGACCCAGTACTTC.

Many counts were recorded for this clonotype. The V call is TRBV3-1, the J call TRBJ2-1; TRBD1 aligns across 9 bases. The J segment lost 6 bases and the V segment lost 5 bases, leaving 2 bases of the junction unmatched. Germline V CDR1 and CDR2: LGHDT, YNNKEL (reference sequence). This CDR3 has 13 residues. The CDR3 here is CASSWTGVNEQFF. The DNA for the CDR3 is TGTGCCAGCAGCTGGACAGGGGTCAATGAGCAGTTCTTC.

This clonotype was observed at least ten times. This sequence joins TRBV10-3 and TRBJ2-2; D is unclear. CDR1 and CDR2 (germline): ENHRY, SYGVKD. The CDR3 contains 14 residues. Trimming cost V 0 bases and J 4 bases, with 6 bases left between them. CDR3 nucleotides: TGTGCCATCAGTGAGTCGAGGACCACCGGGGAGCTGTTTTTT. Encoded protein: CAISESRTTGELFF.

This clonotype was counted many times. CDR3 residues: CSVLNRERGYGYTF. The CDR3 bases are TGCAGCGTTCTCAACAGGGAACGGGGCTATGGCTACACCTTC. V and J are TRBV29-1 and TRBJ1-2, with D possibly being TRBD1 (6 bases). V lost 5 bases, J lost 4 bases, and 17 bases lay in between. CDR1 SQVTM and CDR2 ANQGSEA come from the germline V gene. This CDR3 region has 14 residues.

The sample holds a few counts of this clonotype. The gene calls are TRBV5-1 and TRBJ2-7, with 7 bases that match TRBD1. Germline V CDR1 and CDR2: SGHRS, YFSETQ. The trim removed 6 bases at V and 0 bases at J, leaving 6 bases unmatched. The CDR3 totals 14 residues. CDR3 residues: CASNTGTASYEQYF. The CDR3, as DNA: TGCGCCAGCAACACCGGGACAGCCTCCTACGAGCAGTACTTC.